Listed below are T cell receptor beta chains from one sample, sequenced in a study of T cell changes during pregnancy in multiple sclerosis. Clones were sequenced by immunoSEQ multiplex PCR, and TCRdb holds only the in-frame ones, with some missing. The data contain approximately 100,000 clones, roughly 94% of them singletons. The specimen comprised peripheral blood, sampled after pregnancy. These receptors were taken from a female donor in good health, enrolled as a control in a pregnancy study. The conserved cysteine and the conserved F or W are not part of the CDR3 here. The order of the fields is V gene, clone size, CDR3 length, J gene, CDR3 protein. Only some rows state a clone size, as once, few, many or a class for expanded clones.

TRBV5-1	-	13	TRBJ2-7	ASSQVQGKGSEQY
TRBV9	few	12	TRBJ1-6	ASSPQGIGSPLH
TRBV4-1	-	13	TRBJ2-7	ASSQDITPRNEQY
TRBV19	once	12	TRBJ1-1	ASSEPGGNTEAF
TRBV27	once	11	TRBJ2-7	ASARTETYEQY
TRBV7-8	-	14	TRBJ1-1	ASSLLQGRGNTEAF
TRBV27	-	12	TRBJ2-7	ASSSGGRRDEQY
TRBV10-2	-	12	TRBJ2-7	ASSESASWYEQY
TRBV30	-	13	TRBJ1-5	AWILVPQGGQPQH
TRBV7-9	once	16	TRBJ1-2	ASSYAKSGRPQGYGYT
TRBV11-2	-	12	TRBJ1-2	ASSLDPGDYGYT
TRBV29-1	-	13	TRBJ2-3	SVDDRSHSTDTQY
TRBV28	-	15	TRBJ2-1	ASSLNGAGVFVHEQF
TRBV4-1	-	16	TRBJ1-5	ASSQRDRDGYSNQPQH
TRBV5-6	few	13	TRBJ1-1	ASSSELDRGVEAF
TRBV27	-	12	TRBJ1-4	ASNSGQINEKLF
TRBV18	-	11	TRBJ1-1	ASSPPDGLGTF
TRBV4-1	-	14	TRBJ2-1	ASSPTLAGVYNEQF
TRBV11-1	-	13	TRBJ2-4	ASSAGHLLQNIQY
TRBV20-1	-	8	TRBJ2-1	SATRNEQF
TRBV5-5	-	13	TRBJ1-2	ASSFPDSILYGYT
TRBV19	few	19	TRBJ2-2	ASSIDGVRESRGTNTGELF
TRBV10-3	-	14	TRBJ2-5	AISGVDHRDGETQY
TRBV7-3	few	11	TRBJ2-1	ASSRTGYNEQF
TRBV10-3	-	13	TRBJ1-1	AISNSGGMNTEAF